This T cell receptor (beta chain) is drawn from a study of blood T cell repertoires in COVID-19 (TCRdb year 2020). Regarding the study in general: The collaborator samples originated in the United States, Italy and Spain and spanned the acute and convalescent phases of COVID-19. The prospective study material was composed of cDNA or gDNA derived from T cells, B-cell-depleted T cells, or PBMCs. Deeply sampled blood TCRbeta repertoires from subjects exposed to, actively infected with, or recovered from COVID-19 were included in the dataset. The repertoires were released in a freely available public database intended as a resource for research on the immune response to SARS-CoV-2. The samples were drawn from two sources: the first 160 participants of the ongoing ImmuneRACE study, and 1,000 to 1,500 subjects contributed by 6 global collaborators. A de-identified subject ID, COVID-19 status, age in years and sex were almost always included in the sample metadata. HLA class I and class II types, where available, came from metadata supplied by the sample provider rather than from assay-based typing.

The germline V gene yields MNHEY for CDR1 and SVGEGT for CDR2. Germline trimming amounts to 0 bases on V and 5 bases on J, with 2 as the count of junction bases outside the gene matches. Spanning cysteine to phenylalanine, the CDR3 consists of 14 amino acids. The retained sequence is limited to the CDR3, 42 bases, with the frame set at the first base. Beyond this particular receptor, the publication reports: Clinical and demographic metadata were provided uncurated, with the amount varying by source and participant.

A second Seattle source provided samples from volunteer blood donors who had recovered from COVID-19. Whole blood was collected in K2EDTA tubes by collaborating institutions according to the institutions' own protocols. Collaborator samples were shipped for TCRbeta analysis as frozen whole blood, isolated PBMCs, or DNA extracted from either sample type. As to this clone: Its antigen is not yet known. No much larger clone is present one base from it, and per-base qualities are unavailable.

The immunoSEQ Assay, a bias-controlled multiplex PCR, was used to amplify TCRbeta CDR3 regions from genomic DNA. The authors processed their data as follows. Nucleated cell counts per sample were estimated from amplification of reference gene primers within the assay. Sequence reads were collapsed and filtered to measure the absolute abundance of every unique TCRbeta CDR3 rearrangement. For each sample, productive Simpson clonality was calculated by taking the square root of Simpson's diversity index across productive rearrangements. The clones in this table, taken by TCRdb from immuneACCESS, are in-frame only. Not every clone is retained; where verified, under half of the shortfall comes from an unresolved V gene, and the cause of the rest is unknown. That table supplies the V and J calls and clone size; D and trimming were determined from the DNA. The sample contains some 230,000 clones, around 80% of them found a single time. The ten largest clones capture 4.5% to 5.5% of the sample.

Recombination joined TRBV6-2 or TRBV6-3 with TRBJ2-3, and TRBD2 matches 7 of the central bases. The receptor was isolated from a woman aged 60-70 years who had recovered from COVID-19. The sample comprised peripheral blood. The nucleotide sequence is TGTGCCAGCAGTTACTCGGCTAGCGGAGATACGCAGTATTTT. Translation gives CASSYSASGDTQYF.